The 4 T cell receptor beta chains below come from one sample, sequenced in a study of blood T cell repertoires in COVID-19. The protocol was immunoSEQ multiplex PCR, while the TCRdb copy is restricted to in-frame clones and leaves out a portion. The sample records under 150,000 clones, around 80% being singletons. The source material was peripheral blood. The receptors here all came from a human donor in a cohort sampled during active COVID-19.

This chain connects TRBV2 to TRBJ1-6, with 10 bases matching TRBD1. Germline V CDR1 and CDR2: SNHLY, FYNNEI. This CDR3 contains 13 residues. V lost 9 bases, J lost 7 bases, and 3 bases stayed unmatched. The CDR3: CASWGQGNSPLHF. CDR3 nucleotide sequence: TGTGCCAGTTGGGGACAGGGGAATTCACCCCTCCACTTT.

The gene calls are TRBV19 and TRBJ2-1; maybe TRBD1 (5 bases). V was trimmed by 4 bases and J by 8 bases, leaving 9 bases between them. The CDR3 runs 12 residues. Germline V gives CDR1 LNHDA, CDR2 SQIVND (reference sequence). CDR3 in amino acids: CASSTRGDEQFF. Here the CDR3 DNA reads TGTGCCAGTAGTACTAGGGGCGATGAGCAGTTCTTC.

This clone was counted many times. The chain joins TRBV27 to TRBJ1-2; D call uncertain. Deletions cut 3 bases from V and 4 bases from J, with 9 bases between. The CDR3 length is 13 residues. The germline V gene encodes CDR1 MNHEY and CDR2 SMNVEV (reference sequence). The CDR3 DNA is TGTGCCAGCAGTTTCAACAGCCTCTATGGCTACACCTTC. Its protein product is CASSFNSLYGYTF.

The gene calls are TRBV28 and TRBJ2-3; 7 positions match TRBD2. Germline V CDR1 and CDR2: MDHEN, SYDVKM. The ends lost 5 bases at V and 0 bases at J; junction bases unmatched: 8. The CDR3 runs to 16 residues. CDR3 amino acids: CASSLTGAGSTDTQYF. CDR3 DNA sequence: TGTGCCAGCAGTCTCACGGGAGCGGGGAGCACAGATACGCAGTATTTT.